This TCR beta chain was identified in a study of T-cell memory formation after mild COVID-19. Points from the study as a whole: Contracting clones from day 15 to 85 showed balanced CD4/CD8; later expanders favored CD4+. Pre-infection memory held some responding clones, suggesting pre-existing cross-reactive T cells responded.

Constant-segment primers were used for 5'RACE, and the resulting TCR alpha and TCR beta cDNA libraries carried sample barcodes and UMIs. TCRdb re-called the 5' RACE reads with MiXCR, one entry per CDR3 protein. The table records 290,000 or so distinct CDR3 sequences, approximately 19% of them present only once. V shed 5 bases, J shed 6 bases, and the junction held 4 bases outside the gene matches. Germline CDR1 and CDR2: SGHTA and FQGNSA. CDR3 length equals 13 residues. This clonotype was counted at least ten times. Antigen unknown. V is TRBV7-2 and J is TRBJ1-1, with 9 bases fitting TRBD1. The source is a man aged 18 to 29 who had mild COVID-19 (a few samples of this study predate the infection). Cell type and time point are not known. Sequencing was carried out using PBMCs or a T cell subset sorted from them (not recorded which). The DNA of the CDR3 is TGTGCCAGCAGCATGGACAGGGGCGCTGAAGCTTTCTTT. Protein sequence: CASSMDRGAEAFF. Together with reference TRBV7-2 and TRBJ1-1, the CDR3 gives the full variable domain: GAGVSQSPSNKVTEKGKDVELRCDPISGHTALYWYRQSLGQGLEFLIYFQGNSAPDKSGLPSDRFSAERTGGSVSTLTIQRTQQEDSAVYLCASSMDRGAEAFFGQGTRLTVV.